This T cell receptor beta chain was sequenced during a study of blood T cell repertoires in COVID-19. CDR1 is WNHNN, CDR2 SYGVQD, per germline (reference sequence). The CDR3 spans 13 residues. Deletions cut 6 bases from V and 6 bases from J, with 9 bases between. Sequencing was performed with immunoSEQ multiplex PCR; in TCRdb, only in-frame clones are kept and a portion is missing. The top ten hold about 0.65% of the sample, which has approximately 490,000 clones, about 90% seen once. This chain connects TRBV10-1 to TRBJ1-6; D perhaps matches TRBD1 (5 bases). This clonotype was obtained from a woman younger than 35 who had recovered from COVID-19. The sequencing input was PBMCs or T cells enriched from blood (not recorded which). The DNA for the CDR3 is TGCGCCAGCAGCCGGGACTCTAATTCACCCCTCCACTTT. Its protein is CASSRDSNSPLHF.